The 3 T cell receptor beta chains below all came from one sample that was sequenced in a study of blood T cell repertoires in COVID-19. Method: immunoSEQ multiplex PCR; TCRdb's copy keeps in-frame clones and lacks some. The sample carries 60,000 or so clones, roughly 85% recorded once. The specimen sequenced was peripheral blood. The source of these receptors is a human donor in a cohort sampled during active COVID-19.

This clone was seen more than once but under ten times. The chain joins TRBV19 to TRBJ1-3; TRBD1 matches 8 bases. The germline CDR1 and CDR2 sequences are LNHDA and SQIVND (reference sequence). The CDR3 loop spans 14 amino acids. Trimming at V came to 7 bases and at J to 6 bases, leaving 8 bases not matched to a gene. CDR3 loop: CASILGQEANTIYF. In DNA, the CDR3 is TGTGCCAGTATCCTGGGACAGGAGGCAAACACCATATATTTT.

The CDR3 reads CASSLTGTTEQFF. In DNA, the CDR3 is TGTGCCAGCAGTCTGACCGGGACTACTGAGCAGTTCTTC. The genes are TRBV27 and TRBJ2-1, with 7 bases matching TRBD2. V dropped 5 bases and J dropped 9; count of bases not matched to a gene: 7. Germline V gene sequence: CDR1 MNHEY, CDR2 SMNVEV (reference sequence). This CDR3 is 13 amino acids long.

At least ten counts were recorded for this clone. Here the CDR3 reads CASSVTGMNTEAFF. CDR3 nucleotides: TGTGCCAGTAGTGTGACAGGGATGAACACTGAAGCTTTCTTT. This chain joins TRBV19 and TRBJ1-1; the match to TRBD1 covers 7 bases. CDR1 and CDR2 from the germline V gene are LNHDA and SQIVND (reference sequence). Trimming took 5 bases from V and 0 from J; bases not matched to a gene: 3. The CDR3 covers 14 residues.